Below, 29 T cell receptor beta chains from the same sample are listed, as sequenced in a study of blood T cell repertoires in COVID-19. TCRdb's table, derived via immunoSEQ multiplex PCR, lists solely in-frame clones and lacks some. The sample shows over 95,000 clones, around 84% of them seen only once. Input material: peripheral blood. These receptors were obtained from a human donor in a cohort sampled during active COVID-19.

The gene calls are TRBV19 and TRBJ1-6, with 7 bases aligning to TRBD1. The CDR3 length is 15 residues. Trimming cost V 9 bases and J 13 bases; bases outside gene matches: 18. CDR1 LNHDA and CDR2 SQIVND come from the germline V gene (reference sequence). The CDR3: CASQTRTGQLFPLHF. The CDR3 DNA reads TGTGCCAGCCAGACCCGAACGGGACAGCTTTTTCCCCTCCACTTT.

The chain recombines TRBV6-1 with TRBJ2-3, with 8 bases lining up with TRBD2. Unmatched junction bases numbered 5, after V lost 3 bases and J lost 6 bases. Per germline, CDR1 MNHNS and CDR2 SASEGT. The CDR3 spans 14 residues. CDR3 sequence (DNA): TGTGCCAGCAGTGAGGGTAGCGGGATGGATACGCAGTATTTT. Translation: CASSEGSGMDTQYF.

This chain uses TRBV6-6 with TRBJ2-7, with 9 bases identical to TRBD1. Germline V gene sequence: CDR1 MNHNY, CDR2 SVGAGI (reference sequence). Trimming cost V 0 bases and J 5 bases; bases outside gene matches: 5. The CDR3 runs to 15 residues. DNA for the CDR3: TGTGCCAGCAGTTACTCGGGACAGGGAATCAACGAGCAGTACTTC. Translation gives CASSYSGQGINEQYF.

The J gene is TRBJ2-1, the V gene TRBV2; D perhaps matches TRBD1 (6 bases). The CDR3 consists of 13 residues. Per the germline V gene, CDR1 is SNHLY and CDR2 is FYNNEI. Here the CDR3 reads CAPQGPTYNEQFF. CDR3 DNA: TGTGCACCGCAGGGGCCGACCTACAATGAGCAGTTCTTC.

The V and J genes are TRBV9 and TRBJ1-2; D gene ambiguous. This CDR3 contains 14 residues. Per germline, CDR1 SGDLS and CDR2 YYNGEE. Trimming removed 3 bases from V and 8 bases from J, with 17 bases in between. In DNA, the CDR3 is TGTGCCAGCAGCGCCTCTCGTGGGCTTCAAGGCTACACCTTC. Translating it yields CASSASRGLQGYTF. Variable domain in full (rest from reference TRBV9 and TRBJ1-2): DSGVTQTPKHLITATGQRVTLRCSPRSGDLSVYWYQQSLDQGLQFLIQYYNGEERAKGNILERFSAQQFPDLHSELNLSSLELGDSALYFCASSASRGLQGYTFGSGTRLTVV.

The V and J genes are TRBV10-3 and TRBJ2-5; perhaps TRBD2 as D (6 bases). Trimming left V 0 bases short and J 5 bases short, with 10 bases between. In germline, CDR1 is ENHRY, CDR2 SYGVKD. This CDR3 is built from 14 residues. CDR3 sequence (DNA): TGTGCCATCAGTGAGTCATCAGGAGGGGAGACCCAGTACTTC. Protein: CAISESSGGETQYF.

This chain links TRBV18 with TRBJ2-7; D is possibly TRBD1 (6 bases). CDR1 is KGHSH and CDR2 is LQKENI in the germline V gene. Trimming left V 2 bases short and J 0 bases short, with 11 bases between. The length of the CDR3 is 15 residues. As DNA, the CDR3 is TGTGCCAGCTCACCAGAACAGGGAAACTCCTACGAGCAGTACTTC. Translation: CASSPEQGNSYEQYF.

This clone was detected only a few times. This chain joins TRBV6-2 or TRBV6-3 and TRBJ2-1, with D perhaps TRBD1 (5 bases). Germline-derived CDR1 and CDR2 are MNHEY and SVGEGT. V gave up 0 bases and J gave up 3 bases, with 15 bases separating them. The CDR3 is made up of 17 amino acids. The DNA for the CDR3 is TGTGCCAGCAGTTACTCGAGACCTGGACAACTCTACAATGAGCAGTTCTTC. Residues: CASSYSRPGQLYNEQFF.

The gene calls are TRBV4-1 and TRBJ1-2, with D perhaps TRBD1 (5 bases). The CDR3 runs to 12 residues. Germline V gene data show CDR1 as MGHRA and CDR2 as YSYEKL. With 1 base removed from V and 7 bases from J, the gap between germline ends came to 7 bases. CDR3 nucleotides: TGCGCCAGCAGCCAAGGGGGCCCTGGCTACACCTTC. It codes for CASSQGGPGYTF.

This clone was detected only a few times. The V and J genes are TRBV7-9 and TRBJ2-7; D is possibly TRBD1 (6 bases). Trimming stripped 5 bases from V and 1 base from J, with 9 bases between. Germline V gene sequence: CDR1 SEHNR, CDR2 FQNEAQ (reference sequence). The CDR3 spans 13 residues. This CDR3 reads CASSQQGSYEQYF. DNA of the CDR3: TGTGCCAGCAGCCAACAGGGTTCCTACGAGCAGTACTTC.

The chain is built from TRBV6-5 and TRBJ2-3; D perhaps matches TRBD1 (5 bases). Deletions cut 7 bases from V and 0 bases from J, with 11 bases between. The CDR3 extends over 14 amino acids. Germline assignment: CDR1 MNHEY and CDR2 SVGAGI. CDR3 loop: CASTRQGSTDTQYF. CDR3 sequence (DNA): TGTGCCAGCACCCGCCAGGGAAGCACAGATACGCAGTATTTT.

V gene TRBV10-3 combines with J gene TRBJ1-1; D call uncertain. Trimming took 0 bases from V and 4 from J, leaving 6 bases between them. CDR3 length equals 13 residues. Germline lookup yields CDR1 ENHRY and CDR2 SYGVKD. CDR3 in amino acids: CAISESRATEAFF. For the CDR3, the DNA is TGTGCCATCAGTGAGTCGAGGGCCACTGAAGCTTTCTTT.

The V and J genes are TRBV28 and TRBJ1-1; TRBD1 is a possible D gene (6 bases). The CDR3 length is 14 residues. V gave up 6 bases and J gave up 4 bases, with 15 bases separating them. The V gene's germline CDR1 is MDHEN and CDR2 SYDVKM. CDR3 nucleotides: TGTGCCAGCAGCCGTGCAGGGGTATCCACTGAAGCTTTCTTT. It translates to CASSRAGVSTEAFF. The variable domain in full, with the rest retrieved from reference TRBV28 and TRBJ1-1, is DVKVTQSSRYLVKRTGEKVFLECVQDMDHENMFWYRQDPGLGLRLIYFSYDVKMKEKGDIPEGYSVSREKKERFSLILESASTNQTSMYLCASSRAGVSTEAFFGQGTRLTVV.

Points on this clone: The same CDR3 also results from other DNA sequences found in this sample. The chain recombines TRBV6-2 or TRBV6-3 with TRBJ1-2; D is uncertain. Looked up from germline, CDR1 is MNHEY and CDR2 is SVGEGT. V was cut by 2 bases and J by 2 bases, with 6 bases left in between. The CDR3 consists of 13 residues. Written as DNA, the CDR3 is TGTGCCAGCAGTTACGAACGGAACTATGGCTACACCTTC. It is translated as CASSYERNYGYTF.

This clone was counted between two and nine times. The V gene is TRBV25-1, the J gene TRBJ1-3; a weak D match, TRBD1 (5 bases). This CDR3 spans 16 amino acids. CDR1 is MGHDK and CDR2 is SYGVNS in the germline V gene. The ends were cut back, 2 bases at V and 2 bases at J, with 13 bases in the middle. Here the CDR3 DNA reads TGTGCCAGCAGTGAAAGACAGACTGCTGCTGGAAACACCATATATTTT. This sequence encodes CASSERQTAAGNTIYF.

The chain links TRBV6-5 to TRBJ2-3; possibly TRBD2 for D (5 bases). Per the germline V gene, CDR1 is MNHEY and CDR2 is SVGAGI. V was cut by 0 bases and J by 5 bases, with 12 bases left in between. There are 15 residues in the CDR3. The CDR3 reads CASSYSRWGVDTQYF. CDR3 sequence (DNA): TGTGCCAGCAGTTACTCGAGGTGGGGAGTAGATACGCAGTATTTT.

The J gene is TRBJ2-3, the V gene TRBV7-9, with D unresolved. V lost 3 bases to trimming and J lost 0 bases, with 7 bases between them. Germline lookup yields CDR1 SEHNR and CDR2 FQNEAQ (reference sequence). The CDR3 has 14 amino acids. The CDR3 loop is CASSLSTSTDTQYF. The CDR3 DNA follows: TGTGCCAGCAGCTTGTCCACTAGCACAGATACGCAGTATTTT. Drawing the rest from reference TRBV7-9 and TRBJ2-3, the complete variable domain is DTGVSQNPRHKITKRGQNVTFRCDPISEHNRLYWYRQTLGQGPEFLTYFQNEAQLEKSRLLSDRFSAERPKGSFSTLEIQRTEQGDSAMYLCASSLSTSTDTQYFGPGTRLTVL.

The rearrangement uses TRBV27 and TRBJ2-1, with TRBD2 matching 9 bases. CDR1 MNHEY and CDR2 SMNVEV come from the germline V gene (reference sequence). The ends lost 6 bases at V and 8 bases at J; junction bases unmatched: 14. The CDR3 extends over 16 amino acids. The CDR3 bases are TGTGCCAGCAGGGGGCAGGTGCGGGGGGGCCGAGATGAGCAGTTCTTC. It encodes CASRGQVRGGRDEQFF.

The chain recombines TRBV7-2 with TRBJ2-3, with 10 bases that match TRBD2. Losses at the gene ends were 1 base for V and 6 bases for J; bases not matched to a gene: 7. Per germline, CDR1 SGHTA and CDR2 FQGNSA. This CDR3 has 16 amino acids. The CDR3 is CASSLGITSGADTQYF. The CDR3 nucleotides are TGTGCCAGCAGCTTAGGAATCACTAGCGGGGCTGATACGCAGTATTTT.

This chain connects TRBV6-5 to TRBJ2-3, with D perhaps matching TRBD1 (5 bases). The germline V gene has CDR1 MNHEY and CDR2 SVGAGI. The CDR3 contains 13 residues. Trimming shortened V by 6 bases and J by 4 bases, and 11 bases separated the two germline ends. CDR3 region: CASRNRRADTQYF. In DNA, the CDR3 is TGTGCCAGCAGAAACAGGCGTGCAGATACGCAGTATTTT.

The J gene is TRBJ2-1, the V gene TRBV7-9; D unresolved. In germline, CDR1 is SEHNR, CDR2 FQNEAQ (reference sequence). Trimming shortened V by 5 bases and J by 2 bases, and 10 bases separated the two germline ends. CDR3 length: 14 residues. CDR3 DNA sequence: TGTGCCAGCAGCCTAGAGGCGGCCTACAATGAGCAGTTCTTC. Its translation: CASSLEAAYNEQFF.

The chain couples TRBV6-2 or TRBV6-3 to TRBJ2-1; D uncertain. V was trimmed by 4 bases and J by 3 bases, leaving 4 bases between them. The germline V gene encodes CDR1 MNHEY and CDR2 SVGEGT. The CDR3 contains 12 residues. CDR3 coding DNA: TGTGCCAGCAGTTTCAGCTACAATGAGCAGTTCTTC. It codes for CASSFSYNEQFF.

This chain joins TRBV7-9 and TRBJ2-7; D may be TRBD1 (6 bases). V gave up 5 bases and J gave up 2 bases, with 7 bases separating them. The CDR3 contains 12 residues. CDR1 and CDR2 (germline): SEHNR, FQNEAQ (reference sequence). CDR3 in amino acids: CASSQGTYEQYF. The DNA of the CDR3 is TGTGCCAGCAGCCAGGGGACCTACGAGCAGTACTTC.

The genes are TRBV27 and TRBJ1-1, with D possibly TRBD1 on 5 matching bases. Germline V lookup: CDR1 MNHEY, CDR2 SMNVEV (reference sequence). V lost 5 bases and J lost 7, with 17 bases in between. The CDR3 is 14 amino acids. The CDR3: CASSLDMWSFEAFF. In DNA form, the CDR3 reads TGTGCCAGCAGTCTGGACATGTGGAGTTTTGAAGCTTTCTTT.

This sequence joins TRBV14 and TRBJ2-1; 13 bases fit TRBD2. J lost 0 bases, V lost 5 bases, and 4 bases had no gene match. This CDR3 spans 17 amino acids. CDR1 is SGHDN, CDR2 FVKESK, per germline. CDR3 coding DNA: TGTGCCAGCAGCGCACTAGCGGGGGGGAGCTCCTACAATGAGCAGTTCTTC. It specifies CASSALAGGSSYNEQFF.

This clone was detected only a few times. The rearrangement joins TRBV7-2 to TRBJ2-7; D is perhaps TRBD2 (5 bases). CDR1 is SGHTA and CDR2 is FQGNSA in the germline V gene. Trimming shortened V by 4 bases and J by 3 bases, and 13 bases separated the two germline ends. This CDR3 spans 14 amino acids. CDR3 amino acids: CASSSGLALYEQYF. DNA for the CDR3: TGTGCCAGCAGCTCCGGCCTAGCTCTCTACGAGCAGTACTTC.

This clone has only one observation. This chain links TRBV5-4 with TRBJ2-5, with TRBD2 matching 8 bases. Germline CDR1 SGHNT, CDR2 YYREEE (reference sequence). Trimming cost V 3 bases and J 5 bases; bases outside gene matches: 9. The CDR3 runs 15 residues. The CDR3 nucleotides are TGTGCCAGCAGCTCAAGTAGCGGGGTTTGGGAGACCCAGTACTTC. Translation: CASSSSSGVWETQYF.

As for this clone: At one end the junction does not follow the germline gene, possibly because of a read error. The chain links TRBV28 to TRBJ2-7; D might be TRBD1 (5 bases). The CDR3 consists of 12 residues. Germline V lookup: CDR1 MDHEN, CDR2 SYDVKM. The CDR3 is CASSLVAGFVFF. As DNA, the CDR3 is TGTGCCAGCAGTTTAGTGGCAGGGTTTGTCTTCTTC.

The V gene is TRBV7-2, the J gene TRBJ2-1; 7 nucleotides align to TRBD2. Per the germline V gene, CDR1 is SGHTA and CDR2 is FQGNSA. Germline trimming cut 6 bases from V and 3 bases from J; bases unmatched to any gene: 5. The CDR3 loop spans 14 amino acids. The CDR3 DNA sequence: TGTGCCAGCAGGTCCGGGACTAACTACAATGAGCAGTTCTTC. This gives the protein CASRSGTNYNEQFF.